Given below is one T cell receptor beta chain in context. This clone showed up just once. This receptor's antigen is unknown. Qualities for individual bases were not recorded, and no much larger clone is one base off. The CDR3 regions of human TCRbeta chains were subjected to immunosequencing. In the source study's methods: TCRs in the repertoires were compared against a reference library of SARS-CoV-2-specific TCRs that had been generated with the MIRA antigen-specificity platform. Breadth was defined as the fraction of unique TCRs that were SARS-CoV-2-associated. Depth was defined as the fraction of total T cells that were SARS-CoV-2-associated. Each spike-specific TCR was assigned to its reactive spike region and to a CD4 or CD8 class using the MIRA data. Log10-transformed breadth and depth values were compared by one-way ANOVA with Sidak's multiple comparisons tests. Entries here come from immuneACCESS through TCRdb and include only in-frame sequences with V and J called. Some clones fail to appear in such tables; in the studies checked, an unresolved V gene covers under half of the shortfall, and the cause of the remainder is unknown. That table furnishes V, J and clone size, whereas the DNA furnished D and trimming. Here the sample has roughly 100,000 clones; roughly nine tenths occur a single time. The ten largest clones add up to 1% to 1.5% of the sample.

These data originate in a study of T cell responses to AZD1222 COVID-19 vaccine (dated by TCRdb to the early 2020s). About the investigation overall: AZD1222 recipients given second doses at about 4 weeks or at about 12 weeks were pooled, since spike-specific TCR depth and breadth were not found to differ between the two schedules. Enrollment into the trials was organized by age into subgroups of 18-55, 56-69 and 70-plus years, and those subgroups contained roughly 150, 30 and 60 TCR-sequenced participants, respectively. A total of just over 230 trial participants underwent TCR sequencing, of whom about 200 had received two doses of AZD1222 and some 26 had received two doses of the MenACWY control vaccine. General findings and caveats noted by the study authors: In the small 56-69-year group, the increase in depth fell short of significance, most likely because of low power. Reportedly, close to half of the unique spike-specific TCRs recognized epitopes lying outside the regions that are mutated in the B.1.351 and B.1.1.7 variants. Conclusions about previously exposed vaccinees were limited because only a handful of AZD1222 recipients were SARS-CoV-2 seropositive at baseline. After two AZD1222 doses, both the breadth and the depth of spike-specific TCRs were significantly higher than at day 0 and than in MenACWY recipients. No day 14 peak-response samples were available, so repertoires were characterized only after the peak T cell response. Most participants were white British and females outnumbered males, and the authors suggested that clonal diversity may have been underestimated. CD4 TCRs associated with the vaccine covered the entire spike protein, and the dominant responses were in regions 160-218 and 743-854.

Explained via the paper, the time point label denotes: baseline before first vaccination. Samples from vaccinated people were obtained from the UK trials COV001 and COV002, which included a single-blind randomized controlled phase 2/3 trial of AZD1222 (ChAdOx1 nCoV-19) in healthy adults. Trial participant PBMC samples were collected at day 0 and day 28 after the second dose for TCRbeta chain sequencing. This receptor was identified in an adult in good health. Material: peripheral blood, obtained on day 0 of AZD1222 vaccination.

The CDR3 protein sequence reads: CASSSPTHTGELFF. The DNA sequence is as follows: TGTGCCAGCAGTTCCCCGACTCACACCGGGGAGCTGTTTTTT. Rearrangement joined TRBV28 to TRBJ2-2; the D gene cannot be named for sure. From the germline V gene, CDR1 is MDHEN and CDR2 is SYDVKM. Trimming at the junction amounts to 4 bases on V and 3 bases on J, and the germline ends lie 9 bases apart. The CDR3, from cysteine to phenylalanine, totals 14 residues. Only CDR3 DNA remains: 42 bases, in frame from the first base.